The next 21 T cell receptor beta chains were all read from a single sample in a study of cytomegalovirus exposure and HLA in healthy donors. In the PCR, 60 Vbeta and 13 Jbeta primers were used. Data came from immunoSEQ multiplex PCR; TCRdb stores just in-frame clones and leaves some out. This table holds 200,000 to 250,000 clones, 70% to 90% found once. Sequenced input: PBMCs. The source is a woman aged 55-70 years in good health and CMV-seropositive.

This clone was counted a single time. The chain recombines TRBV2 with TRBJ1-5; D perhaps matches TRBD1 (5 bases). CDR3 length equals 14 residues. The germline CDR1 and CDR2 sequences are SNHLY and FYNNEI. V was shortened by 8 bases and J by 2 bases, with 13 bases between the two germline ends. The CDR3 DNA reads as TGTGCCAGCGGGGGGGGTAGGGGCAATCAGCCCCAGCATTTT. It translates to CASGGGRGNQPQHF.

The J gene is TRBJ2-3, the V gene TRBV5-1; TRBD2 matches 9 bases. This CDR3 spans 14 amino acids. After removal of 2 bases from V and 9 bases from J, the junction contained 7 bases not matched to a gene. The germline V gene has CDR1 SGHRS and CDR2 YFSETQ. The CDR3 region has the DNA TGCGCCAGCAGCTTTGTAGCGGGAGCCGACACGCAGTATTTT. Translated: CASSFVAGADTQYF.

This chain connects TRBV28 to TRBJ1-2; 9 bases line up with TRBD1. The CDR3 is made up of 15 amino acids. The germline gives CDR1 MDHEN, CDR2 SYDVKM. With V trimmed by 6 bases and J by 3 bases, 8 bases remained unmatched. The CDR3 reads CASSSGQGRHYGYTF. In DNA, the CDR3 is TGTGCCAGCAGCTCCGGACAGGGGAGGCACTATGGCTACACCTTC.

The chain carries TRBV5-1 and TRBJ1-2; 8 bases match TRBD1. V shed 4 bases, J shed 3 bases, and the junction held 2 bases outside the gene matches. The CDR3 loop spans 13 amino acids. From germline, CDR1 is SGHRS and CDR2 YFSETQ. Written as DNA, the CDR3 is TGCGCCAGCAGCGTACAGGGGGACTATGGCTACACCTTC. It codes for CASSVQGDYGYTF.

CDR3 region: CASSLGTSGRWGTDTQYF. The CDR3 DNA is TGTGCCAGCAGCTTAGGGACTAGCGGGAGGTGGGGCACAGATACGCAGTATTTT. The genes are TRBV7-2 and TRBJ2-3; TRBD2 aligns across 14 bases. This CDR3 contains 18 residues. Germline V CDR1 and CDR2: SGHTA, FQGNSA. After removal of 1 base from V and 1 base from J, the junction contained 4 bases not matched to a gene.

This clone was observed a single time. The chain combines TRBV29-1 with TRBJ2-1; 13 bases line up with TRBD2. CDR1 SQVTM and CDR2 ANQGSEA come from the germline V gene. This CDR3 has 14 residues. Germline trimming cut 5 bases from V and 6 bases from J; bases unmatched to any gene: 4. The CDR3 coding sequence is TGCAGCGTTAAGGGGACTAGCGGGGCCAATGAGCAGTTCTTC. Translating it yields CSVKGTSGANEQFF.

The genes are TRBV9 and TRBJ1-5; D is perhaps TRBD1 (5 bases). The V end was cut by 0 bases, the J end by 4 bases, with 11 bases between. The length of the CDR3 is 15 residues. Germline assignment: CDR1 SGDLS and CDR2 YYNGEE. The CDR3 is CASSVGGLKNQPQHF. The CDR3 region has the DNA TGTGCCAGCAGCGTAGGGGGCCTTAAAAATCAGCCCCAGCATTTT. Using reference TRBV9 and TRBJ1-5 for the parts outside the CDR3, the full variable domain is DSGVTQTPKHLITATGQRVTLRCSPRSGDLSVYWYQQSLDQGLQFLIQYYNGEERAKGNILERFSAQQFPDLHSELNLSSLELGDSALYFCASSVGGLKNQPQHFGDGTRLSIL.

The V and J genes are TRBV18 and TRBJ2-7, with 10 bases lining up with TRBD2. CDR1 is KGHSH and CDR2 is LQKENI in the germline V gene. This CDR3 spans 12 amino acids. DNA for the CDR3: TGTCCCGAGCGGGAGGGAATCTACGAGCAGTACTTC. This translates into CPEREGIYEQYF.

The CDR3 DNA is TGCGCCAGCAGCCAGCAGGGTGGCGGTAGCAATCAGCCCCAGCATTTT. Amino acid sequence: CASSQQGGGSNQPQHF. V gene TRBV4-1 combines with J gene TRBJ1-5, with D perhaps matching TRBD1 (5 bases). Germline lookup yields CDR1 MGHRA and CDR2 YSYEKL. With 3 bases removed from V and 0 bases from J, the gap between germline ends came to 12 bases. The CDR3 is made up of 16 amino acids.

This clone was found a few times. The CDR3: CASSWGEDSPNYGYTF. CDR3 nucleotides: TGCGCCAGCAGCTGGGGCGAGGACAGCCCAAACTATGGCTACACCTTC. The chain employs TRBV5-1 and TRBJ1-2, with D possibly being TRBD1 (6 bases). This CDR3 has 16 residues. V was pared by 3 bases and J by 2 bases, with 17 bases between. Germline values: CDR1 SGHRS, CDR2 YFSETQ.

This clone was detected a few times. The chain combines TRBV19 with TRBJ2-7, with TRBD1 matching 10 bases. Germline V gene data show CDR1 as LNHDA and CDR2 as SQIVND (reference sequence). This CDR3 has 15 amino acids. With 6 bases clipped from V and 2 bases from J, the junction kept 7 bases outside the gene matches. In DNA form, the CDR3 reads TGTGCCAGTAGCCAGGGACAGGGGCGCACCTACGAGCAGTACTTC. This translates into CASSQGQGRTYEQYF. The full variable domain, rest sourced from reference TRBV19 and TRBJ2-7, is DGGITQSPKYLFRKEGQNVTLSCEQNLNHDAMYWYRQDPGQGLRLIYYSQIVNDFQKGDIAEGYSVSREKKESFPLTVTSAQKNPTAFYLCASSQGQGRTYEQYFGPGTRLTVT.

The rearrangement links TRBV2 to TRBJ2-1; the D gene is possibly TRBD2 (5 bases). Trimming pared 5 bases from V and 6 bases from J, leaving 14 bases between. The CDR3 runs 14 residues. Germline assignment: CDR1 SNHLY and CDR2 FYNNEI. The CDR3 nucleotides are TGTGCCAGCAGTTCCGGGGAAATGGGCAATGAGCAGTTCTTC. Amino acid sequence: CASSSGEMGNEQFF.

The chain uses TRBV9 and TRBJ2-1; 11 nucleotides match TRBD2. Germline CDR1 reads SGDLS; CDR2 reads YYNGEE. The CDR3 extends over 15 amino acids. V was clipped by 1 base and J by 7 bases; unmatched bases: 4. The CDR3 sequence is CASSVTSGSFNEQFF. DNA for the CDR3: TGTGCCAGCAGCGTAACTAGCGGGAGTTTTAATGAGCAGTTCTTC.

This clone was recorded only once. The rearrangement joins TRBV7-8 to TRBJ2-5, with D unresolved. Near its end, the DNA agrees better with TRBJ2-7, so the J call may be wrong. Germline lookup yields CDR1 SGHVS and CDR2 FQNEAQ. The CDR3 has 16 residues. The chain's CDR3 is CASSLAHKGADYEQYF. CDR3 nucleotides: TGTGCCAGCAGCTTAGCCCACAAAGGTGCTGACTACGAGCAGTACTTC.

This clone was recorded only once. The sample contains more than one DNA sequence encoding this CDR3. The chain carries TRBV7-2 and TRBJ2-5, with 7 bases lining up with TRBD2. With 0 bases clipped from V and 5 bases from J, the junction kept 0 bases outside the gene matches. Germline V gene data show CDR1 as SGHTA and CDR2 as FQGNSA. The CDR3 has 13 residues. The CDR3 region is CASSLAGGETQYF. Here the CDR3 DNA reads TGTGCCAGCAGCTTAGCGGGAGGGGAGACCCAGTACTTC. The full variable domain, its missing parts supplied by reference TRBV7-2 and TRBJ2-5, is GAGVSQSPSNKVTEKGKDVELRCDPISGHTALYWYRQSLGQGLEFLIYFQGNSAPDKSGLPSDRFSAERTGGSVSTLTIQRTQQEDSAVYLCASSLAGGETQYFGPGTRLLVL.

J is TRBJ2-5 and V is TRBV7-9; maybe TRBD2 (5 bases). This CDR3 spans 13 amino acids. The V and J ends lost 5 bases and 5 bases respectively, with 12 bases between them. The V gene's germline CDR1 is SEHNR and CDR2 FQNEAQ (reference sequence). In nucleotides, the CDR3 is TGTGCCAGCAGCCGACTAAACGTTGAGACCCAGTACTTC. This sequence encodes CASSRLNVETQYF.

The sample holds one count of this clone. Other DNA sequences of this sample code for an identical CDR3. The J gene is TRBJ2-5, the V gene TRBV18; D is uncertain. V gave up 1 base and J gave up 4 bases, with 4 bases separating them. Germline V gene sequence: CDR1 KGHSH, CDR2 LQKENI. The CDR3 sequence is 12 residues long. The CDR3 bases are TGTGCCAGCTCACCACAGCGAGAGACCCAGTACTTC. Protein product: CASSPQRETQYF. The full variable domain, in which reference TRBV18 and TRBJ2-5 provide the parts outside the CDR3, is NAGVMQNPRHLVRRRGQEARLRCSPMKGHSHVYWYRQLPEEGLKFMVYLQKENIIDESGMPKERFSAEFPKEGPSILRIQQVVRGDSAAYFCASSPQRETQYFGPGTRLLVL.

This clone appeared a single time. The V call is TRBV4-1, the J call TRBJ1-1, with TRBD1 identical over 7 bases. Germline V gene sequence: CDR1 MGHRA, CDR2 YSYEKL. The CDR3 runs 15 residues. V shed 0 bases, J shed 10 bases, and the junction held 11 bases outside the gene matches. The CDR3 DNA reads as TGCGCCAGCAGCCAAGAAGGGGCAGGGGGGTTCTCAGCTTTCTTT. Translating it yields CASSQEGAGGFSAFF.

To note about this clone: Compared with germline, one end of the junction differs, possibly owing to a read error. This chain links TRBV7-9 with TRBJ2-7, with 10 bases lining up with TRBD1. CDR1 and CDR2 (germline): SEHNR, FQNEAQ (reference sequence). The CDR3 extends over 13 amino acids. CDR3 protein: CSSSWTGGYEQYF. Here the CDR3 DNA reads TGTTCCAGCAGCTGGACAGGGGGTTACGAGCAGTACTTC.

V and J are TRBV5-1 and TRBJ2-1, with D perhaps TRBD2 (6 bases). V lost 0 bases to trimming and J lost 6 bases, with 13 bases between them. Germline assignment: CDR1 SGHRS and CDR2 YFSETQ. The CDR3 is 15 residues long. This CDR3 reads CASSLEAGYSNEQFF. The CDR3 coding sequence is TGCGCCAGCAGCTTGGAGGCGGGATATAGCAATGAGCAGTTCTTC.

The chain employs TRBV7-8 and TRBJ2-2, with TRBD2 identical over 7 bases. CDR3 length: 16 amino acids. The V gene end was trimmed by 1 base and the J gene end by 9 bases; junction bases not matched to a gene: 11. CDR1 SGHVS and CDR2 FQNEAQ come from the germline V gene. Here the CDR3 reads CASSLDGGRDPRELFF. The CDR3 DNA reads TGTGCCAGCAGCTTAGACGGCGGGAGAGATCCCCGGGAGCTGTTTTTT.